These T cell receptor beta chains were read from a single sample in a study of T cells in localized non-small cell lung cancer. Generated by immunoSEQ multiplex PCR, the TCRdb table keeps only in-frame clones and is missing some. Among around 96,000 clones, roughly 91% were seen once, and the ten largest hold 4.1%. This sample comprised PBMCs, obtained before any cancer treatment. These TCRs come from a woman aged 40-69 years with stage II squamous cell lung carcinoma. Each CDR3 is given with its conserved first and last residue. The D gene is left open where the match is weak. The size of a clone is reported for some rows only, either as once, few or many, or as a class for expanded clones.

j_gene	abundance	d_gene	v_gene	CDR3aa	CDR3nt
TRBJ2-6	many	NA	TRBV9	CASSVGSVVHRSGANVLTF	TGTGCCAGCAGCGTAGGCTCGGTGGTCCACCGCTCTGGGGCCAACGTCCTGACTTTC
TRBJ1-3	NA	NA	TRBV5-6	CASSHGWQAGNTIYF	TGTGCCAGCAGCCACGGCTGGCAGGCTGGAAACACCATATATTTT
TRBJ2-2	NA	NA	TRBV5-1	CASSLGTANTGELFF	TGCGCCAGCAGCTTGGGGACAGCGAACACCGGGGAGCTGTTTTTT
TRBJ1-2	NA	TRBD1	TRBV6-1	CASGIGTANYGYTF	TGTGCCAGCGGGATAGGGACAGCGAACTATGGCTACACCTTC
TRBJ2-7	NA	TRBD2	TRBV30	CAWSVGGSAYEQYF	TGTGCCTGGAGTGTCGGGGGGAGTGCCTACGAGCAGTACTTC
TRBJ1-5	once	NA	TRBV30	CAWSDGGSNQPQHF	TGTGCCTGGAGTGACGGAGGGTCGAATCAGCCCCAGCATTTT
TRBJ2-1	NA	NA	TRBV20-1	CSEARRGEQFF	TGCAGTGAGGCCCGCCGGGGTGAGCAGTTCTTC
TRBJ1-2	once	NA	TRBV7-9	CASSLGRERGYTF	TGTGCCAGCAGCTTAGGGCGGGAAAGAGGCTACACCTTC
TRBJ2-7	NA	NA	TRBV27	CASRGAGNALYEQYF	TGTGCCAGCAGGGGGGCGGGGAACGCCCTCTACGAGCAGTACTTC
TRBJ1-4	NA	NA	TRBV4-1	CASSQTGATNEKLFF	TGCGCCAGCAGCCAGACAGGTGCAACTAATGAAAAACTGTTTTTT
TRBJ2-7	NA	TRBD2	TRBV19	CASRSGTEAYEQYF	TGTGCCAGTAGGAGCGGGACGGAAGCCTACGAGCAGTACTTC
TRBJ2-2	NA	TRBD2	TRBV30	CAWRSAGSNTGELFF	TGTGCCTGGAGATCAGCGGGGTCGAACACCGGGGAGCTGTTTTTT
TRBJ1-1	NA	TRBD1	TRBV7-9	CASSRTGVNTEAFF	TGTGCCAGCAGCCGGACAGGGGTGAACACTGAAGCTTTCTTT
TRBJ1-1	once	NA	TRBV6-6	CASSYGHNTEAFF	TGTGCCAGCAGTTACGGGCACAACACTGAAGCTTTCTTT
TRBJ1-5	NA	NA	TRBV28	CASRSRATGREVGPQHF	TGTGCCAGCCGTTCGAGGGCAACGGGGAGGGAGGTAGGGCCCCAGCATTTT